Listed below are T cell receptor beta chains from one sample, sequenced in a study of cytomegalovirus exposure and HLA in healthy donors. The repertoire was sequenced with immunoSEQ multiplex PCR; TCRdb's copy has only in-frame clones and lacks some. The sample table sets out 100,000 to 150,000 clones. The sequenced sample was PBMCs. Receptors originate from a woman aged 40 to 50 in good health and CMV-seropositive. CDR3s include the opening cysteine and the closing phenylalanine or tryptophan. The order of the fields is J gene, V gene, D gene, CDR3 protein, CDR3 DNA. The D gene is left open where the match is weak.

j_call: TRBJ1-1
v_call: TRBV30
d_call: TRBD1
cdr3_aa: CGVTGALNTEAFF
cdr3_nt: TGTGGTGTGACAGGGGCCCTGAACACTGAAGCTTTCTTT

j_call: TRBJ2-7
v_call: TRBV2
d_call: TRBD1
cdr3_aa: CASSEARIPTGFIFGYEQYF
cdr3_nt: TGTGCCAGCAGTGAAGCGAGGATACCGACAGGGTTTATCTTCGGCTACGAGCAGTACTTC

j_call: TRBJ2-1
v_call: TRBV6-4
d_call: TRBD2
cdr3_aa: CASSDSSGSDEQFF
cdr3_nt: TGTGCCAGCAGTGACTCTAGCGGGAGCGATGAGCAGTTCTTC

j_call: TRBJ2-7
v_call: TRBV28
d_call: TRBD2
cdr3_aa: CASRDPGLAYEQYF
cdr3_nt: TGTGCCAGCAGGGACCCGGGACTAGCGTACGAGCAGTACTTC

j_call: TRBJ2-2
v_call: TRBV9
d_call: TRBD2
cdr3_aa: CASSAPRTSGSSVGGELFF
cdr3_nt: TGTGCCAGCAGTGCCCCCCGGACTAGCGGGAGTTCTGTAGGCGGGGAGCTGTTTTTT

j_call: TRBJ1-1
v_call: TRBV19
d_call: TRBD1
cdr3_aa: CASSSHRGKRTEAFF
cdr3_nt: TGTGCCAGTAGTTCTCACAGGGGTAAGAGGACTGAAGCTTTCTTT

j_call: TRBJ1-1
v_call: TRBV19
d_call: NA
cdr3_aa: CASSPQGPTEAFF
cdr3_nt: TGTGCCAGTAGTCCACAGGGTCCCACTGAAGCTTTCTTT

j_call: TRBJ2-3
v_call: TRBV5-8
d_call: TRBD2
cdr3_aa: CASSLGLAGVDTQYF
cdr3_nt: TGTGCCAGCAGCTTAGGACTAGCGGGAGTAGATACGCAGTATTTT

j_call: TRBJ2-5
v_call: TRBV11-2
d_call: TRBD2
cdr3_aa: CASSLDWRRLLAGMKETQYF
cdr3_nt: TGTGCCAGCAGCTTAGATTGGCGTAGGTTACTAGCGGGAATGAAAGAGACCCAGTACTTC

j_call: TRBJ1-1
v_call: TRBV18
d_call: NA
cdr3_aa: CASSPRDMAGTEAFF
cdr3_nt: TGTGCCAGCTCACCTAGGGACATGGCCGGAACTGAAGCTTTCTTT

j_call: TRBJ1-6
v_call: TRBV7-2
d_call: NA
cdr3_aa: CASSSVPEGSPLHF
cdr3_nt: TGTGCCAGCAGTTCCGTCCCGGAGGGTTCACCCCTCCACTTT

j_call: TRBJ1-3
v_call: TRBV6-1
d_call: TRBD1
cdr3_aa: CASSPDRAGNTIYF
cdr3_nt: TGTGCCAGCAGTCCTGACAGGGCTGGAAACACCATATATTTT

j_call: TRBJ2-5
v_call: TRBV10-3
d_call: TRBD1
cdr3_aa: CAISESTGHETQYF
cdr3_nt: TGTGCCATCAGTGAGTCGACAGGGCACGAGACCCAGTACTTC

j_call: TRBJ1-3
v_call: TRBV2
d_call: NA
cdr3_aa: CASSLIGPTAFSGNTIYF
cdr3_nt: TGTGCCAGCAGCCTTATTGGTCCTACCGCGTTCTCTGGAAACACCATATATTTT

j_call: TRBJ2-7
v_call: TRBV19
d_call: NA
cdr3_aa: CASSIGSQNPLYEQYF
cdr3_nt: TGTGCCAGTAGTATAGGAAGTCAGAACCCCCTCTACGAGCAGTACTTC

j_call: TRBJ2-2
v_call: TRBV28
d_call: TRBD2
cdr3_aa: CASHLAGITGELFF
cdr3_nt: TGTGCCAGCCACCTAGCGGGAATCACCGGGGAGCTGTTTTTT

j_call: TRBJ2-5
v_call: TRBV18
d_call: TRBD1
cdr3_aa: CASSPDRVQETQYF
cdr3_nt: TGTGCCAGCTCACCTGACAGGGTCCAAGAGACCCAGTACTTC

j_call: TRBJ1-5
v_call: TRBV7-2
d_call: NA
cdr3_aa: CASSPTRGPSQPQHF
cdr3_nt: TGTGCCAGCAGCCCGACCCGAGGCCCTAGCCAGCCCCAGCATTTT

j_call: TRBJ1-5
v_call: TRBV5-1
d_call: NA
cdr3_aa: CAPRRTLGGNQPQHF
cdr3_nt: TGCGCCCCTAGGAGGACCCTCGGAGGGAATCAGCCCCAGCATTTT

j_call: TRBJ2-7
v_call: TRBV7-2
d_call: TRBD2
cdr3_aa: CASSLAGGGGSSYEQYF
cdr3_nt: TGTGCCAGCAGCTTAGCCGGGGGAGGCGGGAGTTCCTACGAGCAGTACTTC

j_call: TRBJ2-7
v_call: TRBV5-1
d_call: NA
cdr3_aa: CASSTRSSYEQYF
cdr3_nt: TGCGCCAGCAGCACTCGTTCCTCCTACGAGCAGTACTTC

j_call: TRBJ2-7
v_call: TRBV7-2
d_call: NA
cdr3_aa: CASSLALGRPGVEQYF
cdr3_nt: TGTGCCAGCAGCTTAGCGCTGGGCAGGCCAGGGGTCGAGCAGTACTTC

j_call: TRBJ1-1
v_call: TRBV30
d_call: NA
cdr3_aa: CAWSVGFRGTEAFF
cdr3_nt: TGTGCCTGGAGTGTAGGATTTAGAGGCACTGAAGCTTTCTTT

j_call: TRBJ1-2
v_call: TRBV5-1
d_call: TRBD1
cdr3_aa: CASSLIPRQGNYGYTF
cdr3_nt: TGCGCCAGCAGCTTGATACCCAGACAGGGAAACTATGGCTACACCTTC

j_call: TRBJ1-6
v_call: TRBV10-1
d_call: NA
cdr3_aa: CASSRRENSPLHF
cdr3_nt: TGCGCCAGCTCGAGAAGGGAGAATTCACCCCTCCACTTT

j_call: TRBJ2-1
v_call: TRBV7-3
d_call: TRBD1
cdr3_aa: CASSWLGQGAPGSYNEQFF
cdr3_nt: TGTGCCAGCAGCTGGTTGGGACAGGGGGCGCCGGGCTCCTACAATGAGCAGTTCTTC

j_call: TRBJ2-5
v_call: TRBV14
d_call: TRBD2
cdr3_aa: CASSRWREKTQYF
cdr3_nt: TGTGCCAGCAGCCGCTGGCGGGAGAAGACCCAGTACTTC

j_call: TRBJ1-2
v_call: TRBV7-2
d_call: TRBD1
cdr3_aa: CASSLEGASLDYGYTF
cdr3_nt: TGTGCCAGCAGCTTAGAGGGGGCCTCCCTAGACTATGGCTACACCTTC

j_call: TRBJ2-5
v_call: TRBV29-1
d_call: TRBD1
cdr3_aa: CSCDRGETQYF
cdr3_nt: TGCAGCTGCGACAGGGGAGAGACCCAGTACTTC

j_call: TRBJ2-1
v_call: TRBV28
d_call: NA
cdr3_aa: CASNQGYNEQFF
cdr3_nt: TGTGCCAGCAACCAGGGATACAATGAGCAGTTCTTC

j_call: TRBJ1-3
v_call: TRBV7-9
d_call: TRBD1
cdr3_aa: CASSLSTGGNTIYF
cdr3_nt: TGTGCCAGCAGCTTATCGACAGGGGGAAACACCATATATTTT

j_call: TRBJ2-1
v_call: TRBV9
d_call: TRBD2
cdr3_aa: CASSVGLASSYNEQFF
cdr3_nt: TGTGCCAGCAGCGTGGGACTAGCGAGCTCCTACAATGAGCAGTTCTTC

j_call: TRBJ2-7
v_call: TRBV7-9
d_call: TRBD2
cdr3_aa: CASSGGGGGSLPYEQYF
cdr3_nt: TGTGCCAGCAGCGGGGGGGGAGGCGGGAGCCTTCCCTACGAGCAGTACTTC

j_call: TRBJ2-5
v_call: TRBV5-5
d_call: TRBD2
cdr3_aa: CASSLAVLAGVGETQYF
cdr3_nt: TGTGCCAGCAGCTTGGCGGTGCTAGCGGGAGTAGGGGAGACCCAGTACTTC

j_call: TRBJ2-7
v_call: TRBV30
d_call: TRBD2
cdr3_aa: CAWTERRGVGLSYEQYF
cdr3_nt: TGTGCCTGGACCGAGCGGCGGGGGGTCGGTCTCTCCTACGAGCAGTACTTC

j_call: TRBJ1-2
v_call: TRBV29-1
d_call: NA
cdr3_aa: CSVESQVRNYGYTF
cdr3_nt: TGCAGCGTTGAAAGTCAGGTCCGTAACTATGGCTACACCTTC

j_call: TRBJ1-1
v_call: TRBV18
d_call: NA
cdr3_aa: CASSSGSQAPEAFF
cdr3_nt: TGTGCCAGCTCAAGTGGCAGCCAGGCCCCCGAAGCTTTCTTT

j_call: TRBJ2-6
v_call: TRBV6-4
d_call: NA
cdr3_aa: CASTPPSMGRVTPGANVLTF
cdr3_nt: TGTGCCAGCACCCCGCCATCTATGGGCAGGGTTACTCCTGGGGCCAACGTCCTGACTTTC

j_call: TRBJ2-1
v_call: TRBV2
d_call: TRBD2
cdr3_aa: CASSGGLAVYNEQFF
cdr3_nt: TGTGCCAGCAGTGGGGGACTAGCGGTGTACAATGAGCAGTTCTTC

j_call: TRBJ2-3
v_call: TRBV4-1
d_call: TRBD2
cdr3_aa: CASSQDPARLAEGKGGQYF
cdr3_nt: TGCGCCAGCAGCCAAGATCCCGCAAGACTAGCGGAGGGGAAGGGGGGGCAGTATTTT

j_call: TRBJ2-3
v_call: TRBV7-2
d_call: TRBD1
cdr3_aa: CASSLVYRGADTQYF
cdr3_nt: TGTGCCAGCAGCTTAGTTTACAGGGGAGCAGATACGCAGTATTTT

j_call: TRBJ1-1
v_call: TRBV28
d_call: NA
cdr3_aa: CASTAYLTGTEAFF
cdr3_nt: TGTGCCAGCACCGCGTACCTCACGGGGACTGAAGCTTTCTTT

j_call: TRBJ2-7
v_call: TRBV6-5
d_call: NA
cdr3_aa: CASSYNLYEQYF
cdr3_nt: TGTGCCAGCAGTTACAATCTGTACGAGCAGTACTTC

j_call: TRBJ2-2
v_call: TRBV5-1
d_call: NA
cdr3_aa: CASSLGGTGELFF
cdr3_nt: TGCGCCAGCAGCTTGGGAGGTACCGGGGAGCTGTTTTTT

j_call: TRBJ1-2
v_call: TRBV19
d_call: TRBD1
cdr3_aa: CASSRPGGIYGYTF
cdr3_nt: TGTGCCAGTAGTAGGCCAGGGGGAATCTATGGCTACACCTTC

j_call: TRBJ2-2
v_call: TRBV15
d_call: NA
cdr3_aa: CATSRAGTNTGELFF
cdr3_nt: TGTGCCACCAGCAGAGCCGGGACTAACACCGGGGAGCTGTTTTTT

j_call: TRBJ1-1
v_call: TRBV5-1
d_call: NA
cdr3_aa: CASRQFQEVNTEAFF
cdr3_nt: TGCGCCAGCAGACAGTTCCAGGAGGTGAACACTGAAGCTTTCTTT

j_call: TRBJ2-1
v_call: TRBV6-1
d_call: TRBD2
cdr3_aa: CASSETHGSGGIWEQFF
cdr3_nt: TGTGCCAGCAGTGAGACCCATGGTAGCGGGGGGATTTGGGAGCAGTTCTTC